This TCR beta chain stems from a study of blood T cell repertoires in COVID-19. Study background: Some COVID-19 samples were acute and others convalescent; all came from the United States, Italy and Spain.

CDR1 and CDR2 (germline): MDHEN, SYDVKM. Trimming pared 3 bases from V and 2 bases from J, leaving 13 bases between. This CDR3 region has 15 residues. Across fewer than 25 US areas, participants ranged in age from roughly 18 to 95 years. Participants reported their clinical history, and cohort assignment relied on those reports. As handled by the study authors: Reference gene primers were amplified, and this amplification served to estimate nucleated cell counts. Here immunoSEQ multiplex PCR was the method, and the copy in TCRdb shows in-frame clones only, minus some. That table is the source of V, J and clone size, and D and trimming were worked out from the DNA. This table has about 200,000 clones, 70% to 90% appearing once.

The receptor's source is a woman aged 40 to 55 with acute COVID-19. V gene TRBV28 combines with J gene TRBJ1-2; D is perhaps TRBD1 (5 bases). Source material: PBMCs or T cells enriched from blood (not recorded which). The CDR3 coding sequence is TGTGCCAGCAGTTTGAGGGGAGGTGGCAACTATGGCTACACCTTC. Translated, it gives CASSLRGGGNYGYTF.